This T cell receptor (beta chain) comes out of a study of T cell changes during pregnancy in multiple sclerosis (dated by TCRdb to the late 2010s). About the investigation overall: Changes in the T cell repertoire over the course of pregnancy were examined in this study in women with multiple sclerosis.

The CDR3, cysteine through phenylalanine, is 16 amino acids long. Only the CDR3 DNA stays, 48 bases, in frame from base 1. CDR1 and CDR2 are drawn from the germline V gene: SGHTA, FQGNSA. To note about this clone: Its antigen target is currently unknown. One end of the junction fails to match germline, which may point to a read error.

Library construction relied on the immunoSEQ multiplex PCR assay. Sourced from immuneACCESS, this table was stored by TCRdb with only in-frame sequences that have V and J called. A share of the clones is absent; for the studies checked, an unresolved V gene accounts for under half, and the remainder has no known explanation. For this sample there are approximately 51,000 clones; under 95% appear just once. Approximately 0.59% of the sample is taken by the ten largest. The source material was CD4+ T cells from peripheral blood mononuclear cells, sampled in the second trimester of pregnancy. The receptor was derived from a female donor with multiple sclerosis, enrolled in a pregnancy study. The rearrangement joined TRBV7-2 to TRBJ2-2; 9 middle bases align to TRBD2. The CDR3 corresponds to CASSLAAGGRAGELFF. The DNA reads TGTGCCAGCAGCCTAGCGGCGGGGGGGAGGGCCGGGGAGCTGTTTTTT.